This TCR beta chain appears in the sequencing data of a study of blood T cells in healthy people across ages. The ends were cut back, 2 bases at V and 9 bases at J, with 8 bases in the middle. CDR3 length: 11 residues. Germline assignment: CDR1 SQVTM and CDR2 ANQGSEA. On this clonotype: Its antigen remains unknown.

Overall study results and limits: Relative to aged donors, long-lived donors carried more naive CD4+ cells and displayed higher diversity. The study regarded diversity estimates from one million T cells as underestimates.

Alongside a J-beta primer mix, a sample-barcoded 5' primer served in a second PCR lasting 7 to 11 cycles. Each cDNA molecule carried a tag from a template-switch adaptor that contained 12 random nucleotides. TCRdb ran MiXCR on the 5' RACE reads and lists one entry per CDR3 protein. The sample contains over 600,000 distinct CDR3 sequences, roughly 46% of which appear only once. Sequencing was done on a sample of blood. The receptor was isolated from a man older than 75 in good health. This sequence joins TRBV29-1 and TRBJ2-1; D is undetermined. The CDR3, as DNA: TGCAGCGTTGAACTAGTCGCTGAGCAGTTCTTC. Protein product: CSVELVAEQFF.